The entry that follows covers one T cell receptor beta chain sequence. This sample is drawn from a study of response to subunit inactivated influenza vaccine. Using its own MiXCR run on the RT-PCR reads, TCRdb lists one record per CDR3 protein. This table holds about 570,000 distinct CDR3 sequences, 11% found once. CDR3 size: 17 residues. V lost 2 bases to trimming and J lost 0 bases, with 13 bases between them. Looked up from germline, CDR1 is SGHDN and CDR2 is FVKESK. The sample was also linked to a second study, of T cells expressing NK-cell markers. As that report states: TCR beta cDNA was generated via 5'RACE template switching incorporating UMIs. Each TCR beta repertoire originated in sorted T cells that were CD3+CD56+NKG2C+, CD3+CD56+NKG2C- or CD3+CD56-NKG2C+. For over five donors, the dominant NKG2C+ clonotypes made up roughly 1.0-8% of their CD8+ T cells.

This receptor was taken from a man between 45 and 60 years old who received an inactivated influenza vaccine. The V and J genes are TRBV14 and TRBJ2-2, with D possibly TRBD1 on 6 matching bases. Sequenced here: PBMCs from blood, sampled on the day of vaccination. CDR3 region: CASSQSLTGTNTGELFF. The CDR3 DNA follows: TGTGCCAGCAGCCAATCCTTGACAGGAACGAACACCGGGGAGCTGTTTTTT.